Listed below are T cell receptor beta chains from one sample, sequenced in a study of cytomegalovirus exposure and HLA in healthy donors. Clones were sequenced by immunoSEQ multiplex PCR, and TCRdb holds only the in-frame ones, with some missing. The sample consists of more than 150,000 clones, roughly 78% of them appearing once. Sample: PBMCs. Every receptor here comes from a woman in her thirties in good health and CMV-seronegative. Each CDR3 is given with its conserved first and last residue. D genes are given only for firm matches. Clone size, where shown, is once, few, many, or a class for clones that have expanded.

v_call,clone_size,d_call,j_call,cdr3_aa,cdr3_nt
TRBV9,.,.,TRBJ1-4,CASSLIGGDEKLFF,TGTGCCAGCAGCCTGATTGGGGGCGATGAAAAACTGTTTTTT
TRBV28,.,TRBD1,TRBJ2-7,CASDGTDGSYEQYF,TGTGCCAGCGACGGGACAGACGGATCCTACGAGCAGTACTTC
TRBV9,.,.,TRBJ1-3,CASSVGTGVYTIYF,TGTGCCAGCAGCGTAGGAACGGGGGTATACACCATATATTTT
TRBV12-5,.,.,TRBJ1-1,CASGLLLDTEAFF,TGTGCTAGTGGTTTGCTACTGGACACTGAAGCTTTCTTT
TRBV2,.,TRBD2,TRBJ2-7,CASTGGIDYEQYF,TGTGCCAGCACGGGGGGGATCGATTACGAGCAGTACTTC
TRBV18,.,.,TRBJ2-2,CASSLQVTGELFF,TGTGCCAGCTCACTCCAGGTCACCGGGGAGCTGTTTTTT
TRBV9,once,.,TRBJ2-3,CASSEYRRDTQYF,TGTGCCAGCAGCGAGTATCGCCGGGATACGCAGTATTTT
TRBV7-9,.,.,TRBJ2-7,CASRPNGGEQYF,TGTGCCAGCAGACCCAATGGCGGCGAACAGTACTTC
TRBV5-6,.,TRBD2,TRBJ2-5,CASSLVVSGGYQETQYF,TGTGCCAGCAGCTTGGTTGTTAGCGGGGGATACCAAGAGACCCAGTACTTC
TRBV7-9,.,.,TRBJ2-7,CASSLEAPYEQYF,TGTGCCAGCAGCTTAGAAGCGCCCTACGAGCAGTACTTC
TRBV18,.,TRBD1,TRBJ2-1,CASSPLGTGNNEQFF,TGTGCCAGCTCACCCCTAGGGACAGGGAACAATGAGCAGTTCTTC
TRBV5-4,.,.,TRBJ2-3,CASSLGGAGARRDTQYF,TGTGCCAGCAGCTTGGGAGGGGCGGGGGCGAGAAGGGATACGCAGTATTTT
TRBV2,few,TRBD1,TRBJ2-6,CASSSDRGISGANVLTF,TGTGCCAGCAGTAGCGACAGGGGAATCTCTGGGGCCAACGTCCTGACTTTC
TRBV30,once,TRBD2,TRBJ2-1,CAGDTGGNEQFF,TGTGCCGGGGATACGGGGGGTAATGAGCAGTTCTTC
TRBV6-1,.,TRBD1,TRBJ1-5,CASSDRGTAPNQPQHF,TGTGCCAGCAGTGATCGTGGGACAGCACCCAATCAGCCCCAGCATTTT
TRBV5-1,.,TRBD1,TRBJ1-2,CASAAGGESYGYTF,TGCGCCAGCGCGGCAGGGGGCGAGAGCTATGGCTACACCTTC
TRBV4-1,.,.,TRBJ1-2,CASSQVGQGGPYGYTF,TGCGCCAGCAGCCAAGTCGGGCAGGGAGGCCCCTATGGCTACACCTTC
TRBV4-1,few,TRBD1,TRBJ1-6,CASSPAGGYSPLHF,TGCGCCAGCAGCCCAGCAGGGGGGTATTCACCCCTCCACTTT
TRBV18,.,.,TRBJ1-5,CASRRGGDSNQPQHF,TGTGCCAGCAGGAGGGGAGGAGATAGCAATCAGCCCCAGCATTTT
TRBV4-2,.,TRBD2,TRBJ2-3,CASSQDLASGGTDTQYF,TGTGCCAGCAGCCAAGATCTCGCTAGCGGGGGTACAGATACGCAGTATTTT
TRBV2,.,TRBD1,TRBJ1-1,CASLPGQGTEAFF,TGTGCCTCCCTGCCCGGACAGGGGACTGAAGCTTTCTTT
TRBV7-3,.,.,TRBJ2-5,CASSLTGAPQETQYF,TGTGCCAGCAGCTTAACGGGGGCTCCACAAGAGACCCAGTACTTC
TRBV10-1,.,TRBD1,TRBJ2-3,CASALGQGTDTQYF,TGCGCCAGCGCATTGGGACAGGGCACAGATACGCAGTATTTT
TRBV6-5,.,.,TRBJ1-6,CASSYFQNSPLHF,TGTGCCAGCAGTTACTTCCAGAATTCACCCCTCCACTTT
TRBV9,.,.,TRBJ1-2,CASSVQGDYTF,TGTGCCAGCAGCGTCCAGGGCGACTACACCTTC
TRBV7-2,.,TRBD2,TRBJ2-2,CASSSSLAGGTNTGELFF,TGTGCCAGCAGCTCTAGTCTAGCGGGGGGGACTAACACCGGGGAGCTGTTTTTT
TRBV30,.,TRBD2,TRBJ2-1,CAWSAWGGIISEQFF,TGTGCCTGGAGTGCCTGGGGGGGTATAATCTCTGAGCAGTTCTTC
TRBV10-3,.,TRBD1,TRBJ2-2,CAIRAGTGVPGELFF,TGTGCCATCAGGGCCGGGACAGGGGTCCCCGGGGAGCTGTTTTTT
TRBV30,once,TRBD1,TRBJ1-1,CAWSVTQGARNTEAFF,TGTGCCTGGAGTGTAACACAGGGGGCAAGGAACACTGAAGCTTTCTTT
TRBV20-1,.,.,TRBJ2-7,CSADKAYEQYF,TGCAGTGCCGACAAGGCCTACGAGCAGTACTTC
TRBV27,once,TRBD1,TRBJ2-7,CASRSLGQAYEQYF,TGTGCCAGCAGGTCACTCGGACAGGCCTACGAGCAGTACTTC
TRBV4-2,few,.,TRBJ1-2,CASSPQGGRLGGYTF,TGTGCCAGCAGCCCCCAGGGAGGGCGACTTGGTGGCTACACCTTC
TRBV6-5,few,.,TRBJ1-1,CASSYIGNAFF,TGTGCCAGCAGTTACATCGGGAACGCTTTCTTT
TRBV6-5,.,.,TRBJ1-4,CASSPDGPGGEKLFF,TGTGCCAGCAGTCCCGATGGGCCTGGGGGGGAAAAACTGTTTTTT
TRBV4-2,.,TRBD1,TRBJ2-1,CASSQGSGQKYNEQFF,TGTGCCAGCAGCCAAGGGTCGGGACAGAAGTACAATGAGCAGTTCTTC
TRBV7-3,once,.,TRBJ1-1,CASSMGHSNTEAFF,TGTGCCAGCAGCATGGGACACTCGAACACTGAAGCTTTCTTT
TRBV2,.,TRBD2,TRBJ2-3,CASSVSGGAADTQYF,TGTGCCAGCAGTGTTAGCGGGGGGGCCGCAGATACGCAGTATTTT
TRBV5-1,.,.,TRBJ1-2,CASSLGALATDGYTF,TGCGCCAGCAGCTTGGGTGCCCTAGCGACTGATGGCTACACCTTC
TRBV4-2,.,.,TRBJ1-1,CASSQEWFGTEAFF,TGTGCCAGCAGCCAAGAATGGTTCGGCACTGAAGCTTTCTTT
TRBV2,once,.,TRBJ2-2,CASSSPDSTGELFF,TGTGCCAGCAGTTCCCCCGACTCCACCGGGGAGCTGTTTTTT
TRBV6-1,.,TRBD1,TRBJ1-5,CASRITGGQSPQHF,TGTGCCAGCAGGATTACAGGGGGCCAATCGCCCCAGCATTTT
TRBV6-1,once,TRBD1,TRBJ1-2,CATPGTEGGYTF,TGTGCCACCCCCGGGACAGAGGGAGGCTACACCTTC
TRBV5-4,.,TRBD1,TRBJ2-1,CASSPRTGDNEQFF,TGTGCCAGCAGCCCTCGGACAGGGGATAATGAGCAGTTCTTC
TRBV19,.,TRBD2,TRBJ2-3,CASRGNSGASSTDTQYF,TGTGCCAGCCGGGGTAATAGCGGGGCCTCTAGCACAGATACGCAGTATTTT
TRBV6-1,few,.,TRBJ1-1,CASSDGLMNTEAFF,TGTGCCAGCAGTGACGGACTCATGAACACTGAAGCTTTCTTT
TRBV19,.,.,TRBJ2-3,CASSIWRGLPTDTQYF,TGTGCCAGTAGTATATGGAGGGGACTGCCCACAGATACGCAGTATTTT
TRBV6-5,few,.,TRBJ1-4,CASKEASRGEKLFF,TGTGCCAGCAAAGAGGCCTCCAGGGGTGAAAAACTGTTTTTT
TRBV19,once,.,TRBJ1-5,CASSIHTRDSNQPQHF,TGTGCCAGTAGTATACATACGAGAGATAGCAATCAGCCCCAGCATTTT
TRBV4-2,once,.,TRBJ1-4,CASSRVDLAATNEKLFF,TGTGCCAGCAGCCGCGTAGACCTAGCGGCGACTAATGAAAAACTGTTTTTT
TRBV2,.,.,TRBJ1-5,CASRGRRKYPSEPQHF,TGTGCCAGTAGGGGCAGGCGGAAATACCCATCAGAGCCCCAGCATTTT
TRBV10-1,.,.,TRBJ2-5,CASSGGRPEETQYF,TGCGCCAGCAGTGGGGGGCGCCCCGAAGAGACCCAGTACTTC
TRBV7-2,.,TRBD1,TRBJ1-1,CASGTGNTEAFF,TGTGCCAGCGGGACAGGGAACACTGAAGCTTTCTTT
TRBV27,.,.,TRBJ2-2,CASSLTPRQFANTGELFF,TGTGCCAGCAGCCTGACCCCGAGACAGTTCGCGAACACCGGGGAGCTGTTTTTT
TRBV18,once,.,TRBJ2-3,CASSLLTDTQYF,TGTGCCAGCTCGCTACTCACAGATACGCAGTATTTT
TRBV7-6,.,TRBD1,TRBJ2-7,CASSRDSEHYEQYF,TGTGCCAGCAGCCGGGACAGCGAACACTACGAGCAGTACTTC
TRBV25-1,.,TRBD1,TRBJ1-4,CASSGRDRHNEKLFF,TGTGCCAGCAGTGGAAGGGACAGACATAATGAAAAACTGTTTTTT
TRBV19,.,TRBD1,TRBJ1-3,CASSRTGTGNTIYF,TGTGCCAGTAGTAGGACAGGGACTGGAAACACCATATATTTT
TRBV4-2,.,.,TRBJ1-2,CASIGGLNYGYTF,TGTGCCAGCATCGGTGGGCTTAACTATGGCTACACCTTC
TRBV30,.,TRBD1,TRBJ1-4,CAWKVSAGGSEKLFF,TGTGCCTGGAAGGTCTCGGCAGGGGGCAGTGAAAAACTGTTTTTT